This T cell receptor beta chain was retrieved from a study of OX40 agonist ivuxolimab in advanced cancers. For the study at large: Patients received ivuxolimab, an agonistic anti-OX40 (CD134) antibody. Anti-PD-1, anti-PD-L1 or anti-CTLA-4 therapy given earlier was allowed, and roughly 40% had some.

TCRdb's table, derived via immunoSEQ multiplex PCR, lists solely in-frame clones and lacks some. The repertoire includes 65,000 to 85,000 clones, approximately 94% of them detected once, and roughly 13% sits in the top ten. The material sequenced was CD4+ or CD8+ T cells sorted from blood, taken in a trial of the OX40 agonist ivuxolimab. The sequence was collected from an adult with an advanced solid tumor such as melanoma, head and neck, liver or kidney cancer.

DNA for the CDR3: TGTGCCAGCAGCTTGCCCGTAGCGGATGAGCAGTTCTTC. Protein sequence: CASSLPVADEQFF. V and J are TRBV5-6 and TRBJ2-1, with D maybe TRBD2 (6 bases). The ends were cut back, 1 base at V and 8 bases at J, with 10 bases in the middle. The CDR3 sequence is 13 residues long. Germline V lookup: CDR1 SGHDT, CDR2 YYEEEE.